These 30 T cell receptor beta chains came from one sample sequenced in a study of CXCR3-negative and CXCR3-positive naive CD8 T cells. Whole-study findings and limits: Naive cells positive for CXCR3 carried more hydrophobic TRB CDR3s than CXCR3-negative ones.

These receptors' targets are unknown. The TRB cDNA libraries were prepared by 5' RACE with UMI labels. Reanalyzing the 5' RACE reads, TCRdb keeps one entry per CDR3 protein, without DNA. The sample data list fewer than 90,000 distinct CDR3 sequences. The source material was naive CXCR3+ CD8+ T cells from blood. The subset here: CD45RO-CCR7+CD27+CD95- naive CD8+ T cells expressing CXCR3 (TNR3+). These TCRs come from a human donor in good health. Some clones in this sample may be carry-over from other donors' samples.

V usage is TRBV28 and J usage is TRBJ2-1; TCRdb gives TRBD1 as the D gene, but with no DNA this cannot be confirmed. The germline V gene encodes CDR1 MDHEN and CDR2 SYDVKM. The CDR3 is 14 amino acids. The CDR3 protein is CASGGQGLLNEQFF. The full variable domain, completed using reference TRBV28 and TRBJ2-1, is DVKVTQSSRYLVKRTGEKVFLECVQDMDHENMFWYRQDPGLGLRLIYFSYDVKMKEKGDIPEGYSVSREKKERFSLILESASTNQTSMYLCASGGQGLLNEQFFGPGTRLTVL.

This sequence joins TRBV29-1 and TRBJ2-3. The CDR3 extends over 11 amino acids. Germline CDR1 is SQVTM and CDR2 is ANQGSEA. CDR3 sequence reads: CSVPKEDTQYF.

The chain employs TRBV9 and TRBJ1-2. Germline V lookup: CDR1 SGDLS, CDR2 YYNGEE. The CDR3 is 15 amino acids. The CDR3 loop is CASSVVEGPLYGYTF.

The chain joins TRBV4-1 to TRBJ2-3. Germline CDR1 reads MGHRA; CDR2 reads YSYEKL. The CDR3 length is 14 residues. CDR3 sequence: CASSQEGTFYTQYF.

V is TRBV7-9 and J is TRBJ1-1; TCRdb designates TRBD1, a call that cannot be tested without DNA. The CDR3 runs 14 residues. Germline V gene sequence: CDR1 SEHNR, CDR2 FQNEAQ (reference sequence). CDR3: CASNGQGVYTEAFF.

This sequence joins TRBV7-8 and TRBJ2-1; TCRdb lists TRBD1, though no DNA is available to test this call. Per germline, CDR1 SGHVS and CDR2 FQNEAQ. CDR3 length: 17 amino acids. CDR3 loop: CASSETLDRAYFNEQFF.

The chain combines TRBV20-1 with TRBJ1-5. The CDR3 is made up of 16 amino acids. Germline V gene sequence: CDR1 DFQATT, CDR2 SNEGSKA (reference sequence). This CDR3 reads CSARAAGEYSNQPQHF.

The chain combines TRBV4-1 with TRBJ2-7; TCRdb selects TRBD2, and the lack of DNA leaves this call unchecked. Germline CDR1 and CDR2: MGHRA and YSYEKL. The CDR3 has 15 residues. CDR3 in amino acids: CASSQERRASYEQYF.

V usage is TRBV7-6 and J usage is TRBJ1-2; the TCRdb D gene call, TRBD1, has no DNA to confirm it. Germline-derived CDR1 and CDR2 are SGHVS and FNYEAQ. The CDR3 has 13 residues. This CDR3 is CASSSTGDGGYTF.

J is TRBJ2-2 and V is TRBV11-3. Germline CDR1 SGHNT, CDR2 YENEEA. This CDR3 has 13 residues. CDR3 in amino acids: CASSLLNTGELFF.

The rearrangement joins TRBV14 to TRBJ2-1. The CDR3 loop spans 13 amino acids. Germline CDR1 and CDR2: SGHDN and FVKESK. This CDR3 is CASSQVNYNEQFF.

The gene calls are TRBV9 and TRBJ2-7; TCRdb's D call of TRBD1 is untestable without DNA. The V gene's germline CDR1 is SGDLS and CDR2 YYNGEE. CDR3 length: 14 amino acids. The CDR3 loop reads CASSPWTGTYEQYF. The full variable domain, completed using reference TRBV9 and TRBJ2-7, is DSGVTQTPKHLITATGQRVTLRCSPRSGDLSVYWYQQSLDQGLQFLIQYYNGEERAKGNILERFSAQQFPDLHSELNLSSLELGDSALYFCASSPWTGTYEQYFGPGTRLTVT.

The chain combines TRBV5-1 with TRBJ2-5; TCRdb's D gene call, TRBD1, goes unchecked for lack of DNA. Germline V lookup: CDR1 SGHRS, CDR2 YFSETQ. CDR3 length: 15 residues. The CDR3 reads CASSLDGTHEETQYF.

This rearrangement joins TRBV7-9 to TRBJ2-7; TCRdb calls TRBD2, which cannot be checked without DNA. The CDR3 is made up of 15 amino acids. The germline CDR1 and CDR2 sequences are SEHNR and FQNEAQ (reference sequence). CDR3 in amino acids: CASSQTGAPSGEQYF.

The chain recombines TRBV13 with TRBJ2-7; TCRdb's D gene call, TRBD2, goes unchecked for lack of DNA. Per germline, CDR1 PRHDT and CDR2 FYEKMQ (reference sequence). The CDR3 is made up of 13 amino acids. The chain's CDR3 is CASSPTGGGEQYF.

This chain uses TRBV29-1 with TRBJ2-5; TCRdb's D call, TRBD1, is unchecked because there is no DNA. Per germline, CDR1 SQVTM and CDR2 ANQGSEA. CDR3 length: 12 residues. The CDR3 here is CSAVITGETQYF.

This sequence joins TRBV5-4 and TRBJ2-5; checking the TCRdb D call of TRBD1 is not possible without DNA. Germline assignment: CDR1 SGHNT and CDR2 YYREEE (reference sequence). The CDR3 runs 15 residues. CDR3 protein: CASSSLTGGTETQYF.

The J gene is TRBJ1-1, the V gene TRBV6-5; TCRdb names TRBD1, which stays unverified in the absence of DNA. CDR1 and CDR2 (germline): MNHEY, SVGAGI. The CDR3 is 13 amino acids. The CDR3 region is CASSLQGASEAFF.

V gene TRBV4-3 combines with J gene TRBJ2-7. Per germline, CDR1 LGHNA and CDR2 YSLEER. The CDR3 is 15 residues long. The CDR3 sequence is CASSQDLTDRDEQYF.

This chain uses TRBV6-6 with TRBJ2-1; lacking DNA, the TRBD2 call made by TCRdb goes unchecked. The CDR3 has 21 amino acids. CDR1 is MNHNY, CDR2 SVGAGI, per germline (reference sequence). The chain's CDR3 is CASTYLEGAGTSGKIRNEQFF.

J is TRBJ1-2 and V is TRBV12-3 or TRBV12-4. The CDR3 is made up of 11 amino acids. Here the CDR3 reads CASSSDYGYTF.

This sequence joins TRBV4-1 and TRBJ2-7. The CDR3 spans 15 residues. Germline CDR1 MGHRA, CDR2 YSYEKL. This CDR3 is CASSQNLGDPYEQYF.

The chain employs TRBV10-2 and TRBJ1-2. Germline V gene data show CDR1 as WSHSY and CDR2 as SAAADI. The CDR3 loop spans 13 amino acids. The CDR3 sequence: CASSDQPNYGYTF.

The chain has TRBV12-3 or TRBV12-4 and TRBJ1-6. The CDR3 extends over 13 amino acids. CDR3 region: CASSNVLNSPLHF.

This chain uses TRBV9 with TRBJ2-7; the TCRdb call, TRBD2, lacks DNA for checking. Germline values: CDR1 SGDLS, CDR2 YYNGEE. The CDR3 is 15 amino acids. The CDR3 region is CASSLSGTSWVGQYF.

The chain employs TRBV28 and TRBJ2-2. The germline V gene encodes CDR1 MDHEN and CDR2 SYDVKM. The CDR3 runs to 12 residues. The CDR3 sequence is CASGRYTGELFF.

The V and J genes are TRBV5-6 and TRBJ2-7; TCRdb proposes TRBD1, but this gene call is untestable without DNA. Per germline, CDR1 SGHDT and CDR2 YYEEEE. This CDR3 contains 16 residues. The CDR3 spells CASSLALEGAAYEQYF. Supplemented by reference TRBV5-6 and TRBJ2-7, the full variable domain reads DAGVTQSPTHLIKTRGQQVTLRCSPKSGHDTVSWYQQALGQGPQFIFQYYEEEERQRGNFPDRFSGHQFPNYSSELNVNALLLGDSALYLCASSLALEGAAYEQYFGPGTRLTVT.

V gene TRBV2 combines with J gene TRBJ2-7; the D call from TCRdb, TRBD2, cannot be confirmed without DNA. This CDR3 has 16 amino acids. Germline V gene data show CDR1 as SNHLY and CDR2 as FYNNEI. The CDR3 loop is CASSEAPDSGSYEQYF.

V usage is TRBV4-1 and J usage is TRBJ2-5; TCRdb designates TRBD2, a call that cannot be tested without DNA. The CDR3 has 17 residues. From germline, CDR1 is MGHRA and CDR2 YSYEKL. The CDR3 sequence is CASSQSGSGGPKETQYF.

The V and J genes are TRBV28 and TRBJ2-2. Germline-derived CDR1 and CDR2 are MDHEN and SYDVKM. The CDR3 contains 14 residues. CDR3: CASSFSETTGELFF.